This entry describes one T cell receptor (beta chain). This record belongs to a study of blood T cell repertoires in COVID-19. Overall study: Collection of acute and convalescent COVID-19 samples took place in the United States, Italy and Spain. Nucleic acid was either cDNA or gDNA, and it came from T cells, B-cell-depleted T cells, or PBMCs.

Original handling: Reference gene primers were amplified, and this amplification served to estimate nucleated cell counts. Using immunoSEQ multiplex PCR, the repertoire was profiled, and TCRdb retains in-frame clones only, with some absent. That table gives V, J and clone size, and the DNA gave D and trimming. Here the sample spans 100,000 to 150,000 clones, roughly 86% being singletons. What was sequenced was peripheral blood. This sequence originates from a human donor in a cohort sampled during active COVID-19.

The CDR3 DNA is TGTGCCAGCAGCTTACAACTAGCGGGTGCCTACGAGCAGTACTTC. It is translated as CASSLQLAGAYEQYF. The chain recombines TRBV7-9 with TRBJ2-7, with 9 bases matching TRBD2. The CDR3 sequence is 15 residues long. From germline, CDR1 is SEHNR and CDR2 FQNEAQ (reference sequence). With 2 bases clipped from V and 2 bases from J, the junction kept 4 bases outside the gene matches. Full variable domain (rest looked up from reference TRBV7-9 and TRBJ2-7): DTGVSQNPRHKITKRGQNVTFRCDPISEHNRLYWYRQTLGQGPEFLTYFQNEAQLEKSRLLSDRFSAERPKGSFSTLEIQRTEQGDSAMYLCASSLQLAGAYEQYFGPGTRLTVT.